The entry that follows covers one T cell receptor (beta chain) sequence. The sample is drawn from a study of shared clonotypes between healthy human individuals. CD8 cells regarded as naive lacked CD45RO, were positively chosen for CCR7, and omitted terminally differentiated effector memory CD45RA+ cells. Under the authors' procedure: Because ImmunoSEQ provided only junction sequences with no quality scores, the filtering differed. Repertoires were generated with immunoSEQ multiplex PCR, while TCRdb's copy carries only in-frame clones and drops some. That table supplies the V and J calls and clone size; D and trimming were determined from the DNA. The repertoire holds some 600,000 clones, approximately 96% seen once, with approximately 0.1% in the top ten. Trimming left V 5 bases short and J 4 bases short, with 12 bases between. Germline V CDR1 and CDR2: MNHEY, SMNVEV (reference sequence). There are 13 residues in the CDR3.

The source material was naive CD8+ T cells sorted from blood. The source is a woman in her 30s in good health. The chain joins TRBV27 to TRBJ2-7; a weak D match, TRBD1 (6 bases). The CDR3, as DNA: TGTGCCAGCAGTCACAAACAGGGTTACGAGCAGTACTTC. Its protein is CASSHKQGYEQYF.